The subject of this entry is one T cell receptor beta chain. The sample holds a few counts of this clonotype. No cognate antigen has been identified for it. No base qualities exist here, and no much larger clone lies one base off it. This entry belongs to a study of post-analysis software for immune sequencing data (dated by TCRdb to 2013 to 2016). About the investigation overall: The recorded disease courses included relapsing-remitting, secondary progressive and progressive-relapsing multiple sclerosis, and some patients had no subtype annotation. A subset of samples was prepared in parallel using single-end sample barcoding, then pooled and co-amplified after Illumina adapter ligation. Patient repertoires were compared against 11 to 12 previously published healthy control repertoires from donors aged roughly 6 to 25 years. Overall study outcomes, separate from this receptor: Strong co-clustering of samples prepared in the same batch was shown by direct clustering with F measure, prompting a batch-effect correction. The control group was slightly older than the multiple sclerosis patient group. Compared with controls, multiple sclerosis patients had significantly lower normalized Chao1 diversity, a finding suggesting substantial peripheral T-cell clonal expansion. About five TRBV segments, including TRBV5-6, TRBV5-1 and TRBV20-1, were significantly more frequent in patients than controls.

At the junction V is shortened by 4 bases and J by 10 bases, with 25 bases in between. The CDR3 holds 16 amino acids from the cysteine to the phenylalanine. Just the 48-base CDR3 DNA is kept, in frame starting at base 1. CDR1 SGHVS and CDR2 FNYEAQ are derived from the germline V gene. The method behind the library was PCR. Sequenced using an Illumina HiSeq 2500. To reduce PCR and sequencing biases, unique molecular identifiers were built into the TCR beta cDNA libraries. Every 1 to 10 million input T cells yielded about 500,000 cDNA molecules, meaning each molecule approximated one T cell. The patient libraries were prepared and sequenced using the same protocol as the earlier healthy control dataset. Samples belonging to the same batch were prepared together, multiplexed and sequenced on a shared HiSeq lane. The authors' pipeline ran thus. Raw barcoded reads were processed with MIGEC, and single-read molecular identifier groups were discarded before consensus assembly and CDR3 extraction. VDJtools was used for post-analysis of the clonotype tables, with diversity normalized by down-sampling every dataset to the smallest sample size. Repertoire overlap clustering matched CDR3 amino acid but not nucleotide sequences to correct batch-related cross-sample contamination. The public reads were run again by TCRdb, first through fastp at Q25 and then through MiXCR, and only productive beta chains were kept. Every CDR3 protein is listed once, alongside the most common genes and DNA of its rows. These V and J calls are TCRdb output, not the study's own analysis. The sample table shows hundreds of thousands of distinct CDR3 sequences, and 55% to 60% are seen once. The ten largest make up around 11% of the sample.

To demonstrate the VDJtools post-analysis software, the study profiled TCR beta repertoires from the peripheral blood of about a dozen young patients with multiple sclerosis. Multiple sclerosis patients were children and adolescents aged about 6 to 16 years. The clonotype was recovered from a girl aged 2 to 9 with multiple sclerosis. The chain links TRBV7-6 with TRBJ1-1; TRBD1 is perhaps the D gene, given 5 matching bases. The source material was blood. CDR3 sequence: CASSSPRDGDSGRAFF. The nucleotide sequence is given as TGTGCCAGCAGCTCGCCTCGGGACGGCGACTCAGGGAGAGCTTTCTTT. Extended through the reference TRBV7-6 and TRBJ1-1 proteins, this CDR3 yields the full variable domain: GAGVSQSPRYKVTKRGQDVALRCDPISGHVSLYWYRQALGQGPEFLTYFNYEAQQDKSGLPNDRFSAERPEGSISTLTIQRTEQRDSAMYRCASSSPRDGDSGRAFFGQGTRLTVV.